The sequence of this T cell receptor (beta chain) was determined in a study of cytomegalovirus exposure and HLA in healthy donors (TCRdb year 2017). Regarding the complete study: An earlier analysis of 587 of the donors reported around 280 Gb of sequence data and some 110 million unique TCR beta sequences obtained from roughly 170 million T cells. An early release that covered about 600 HLA-typed donors contained approximately 300 gigabases of sequencing data and around 85 million unique TCR sequences. Among the 398 genotyped donors, around 81% belonged to the genetic ancestry cluster associated with self-reported Caucasian donors. The study aimed to test whether cataloging public T cell receptors could reveal signatures of past pathogen exposure. The study profiled the T cell repertoires of hundreds of subjects by immunosequencing and related them to cytomegalovirus serostatus. In addition to the first cohort of 500 to 850 subjects, a separate validation cohort of around 110 different subjects was used. To predict cytomegalovirus infection status, the study combined high-throughput TCR immunosequencing, statistical association of individual TCRs with disease status, and machine learning. In a later analysis, previously published TCR beta repertoires from 666 donors were re-analyzed and high-resolution HLA genotyping was added so that TCR occurrence patterns could be studied. Rather than using new phenotypic data, the later analysis identified candidate immune exposures from TCR beta sequences and from how often those sequences occurred across donors. In an earlier analysis of 500 to 650 of the donors, high-throughput TCR beta sequencing was used to judge whether each TCR beta V gene segment behaved as functional or pseudogenic. Donor age, sex, ethnicity and CMV serostatus were compiled together with the repertoire data. A later genetic analysis took genome-wide SNP genotypes for 398 of the 666 donors and used that subset as a discovery cohort. Every discovery cohort repertoire had been produced on one sequencing platform. HLA typing covered class I and class II loci at four-digit resolution. Typing coverage differed by locus: A, B, C, DRB1 and DQB1 were typed in roughly 620-640 donors, DQA1 in approximately 520, DPA1 in 600 to 610, and DPB1 in 400 to 490. A few DR-DQ haplotypes were treated as single units for association and clustering because of strong linkage in the cohort. On average, over 200,000 unique TCR beta nucleotide sequences were sequenced per donor among a few hundred genotyped donors of the cohort, with roughly a sixth of those sequences being non-productive. Study-level results and caveats: A later genetic analysis reported fewer N-insertions in productive TCRs among donors in an Asian-associated ancestry cluster than the 666-donor mean. According to a later analysis, TCR association rates differed among HLA loci, with DRB1 alleles showing the most associated TCRs and HLA-C alleles showing the fewest. Linkage disequilibrium might explain the correlated functional status among segregating V segments, but an unknown experimental factor could not be excluded. In vitro tests confirmed that a few of the cytomegalovirus-associated TCR beta chains recognize cytomegalovirus antigens. The classifier was reported to diagnose cytomegalovirus status with high specificity and sensitivity in both the original cohort and the validation cohort. The 87-base-pair reads could not distinguish some IMGT-functional V segments, including TRBV6-2 and TRBV6-3, so those segments were excluded. Sequencing depth was assumed to be roughly uniform across donors in the presence/absence analyses, though that assumption may not hold. In this cohort, only TCR beta chains were sequenced, and detectable features were limited by the absence of alpha or paired-chain data. Compared with equally common non-associated chains, HLA-associated TCR beta chains in a later analysis were more clonally expanded and had lower generation probabilities. According to a later analysis, parvovirus B19, influenza, CMV and Epstein-Barr virus appeared linked to several top co-occurrence clusters. For the cohort, immune exposure information was limited to CMV serostatus. A later genetic analysis associated a missense DCLRE1C variant with V-gene and J-gene trimming of TCR beta chains, and an independent cohort replicated the association. A further reported finding was that TCR beta sequences accurately predicted the HLA-A and HLA-B alleles for most subjects in the first cohort. Because some donors lacked HLA typing at each locus, the association tests relied only on the typed subset. Most CMV-associated TCR beta chains appeared to be HLA-restricted in a later analysis, and the HLA associations seemed to be driven largely by CMV exposure. When HLA alleles, especially DR and DQ, strongly co-occurred, TCR associations were difficult to assign to individual alleles. The authors suggested that the approach could potentially be extended to other disease states and immunological phenotypes. Most TCR sequences were observed very rarely across donors, whereas some public TCRs were present in many individuals. At a false discovery rate of 0.05, a later analysis linked under 20,000 TCR beta sequences to specific HLA alleles. Broadly in line with IMGT annotations, most TCR beta V segments showed up in productive rearrangements about 87% or about 30% of the time in an earlier analysis of under 700 of the donors. A cluster of highly shared sequence variants was judged likely to represent a technical artifact of the sequencing pipeline. In the study, approximately 150 TCR beta chains were listed as associated with cytomegalovirus. Because counts were too low, 15 to 20 rarely observed V segments, including chromosome 9 orphons, were excluded from the earlier analysis of several hundred of the donors.

Receptor libraries were prepared by the immunoSEQ multiplex PCR assay. A mixture of 60 forward primers for TCR Vbeta segments and 13 reverse primers for TCR Jbeta segments was used in the multiplex PCR. A multiplex PCR assay on genomic DNA amplified the CDR3 region of rearranged TCR beta genes. On the Illumina HiSeq System, the amplified TCR beta libraries were sequenced as 87-base-pair reads. The original methods were these. A later analysis tallied 75 million to 95 million unique TCR beta chains across the 660 or so repertoires, and some 12 million of those chains were shared by two or more donors. Raw reads were error-corrected and collapsed into unique sequences by a nearest-neighbor algorithm in which closely related sequences were merged to remove PCR and sequencing errors. Alignment of CDR3 sequences to IMGT reference sequences was used to assign V, D and J gene segments. For a sequence to be retained, at least a six-nucleotide match to both a V gene segment and a J gene segment was required. A rearrangement counted as productive if the CDR3 had no stop codons and remained in frame with V and J, and every other rearrangement counted as non-productive. CDR3 was defined according to IMGT convention as the region running from the second conserved V-encoded cysteine to the conserved J-encoded phenylalanine. The earlier analysis of about 590 of the donors excluded sequences that lacked an unambiguous match to a single V gene segment. An earlier analysis of fewer than 750 of the donors called V segments functional above 56.7% productive rearrangements and segregating when the between-donor standard deviation exceeded 5%. To diagnose cytomegalovirus status from the catalog of TCR beta chain sequences, a statistical classification framework was built. A later analysis assigned V and J genes by comparing TCR nucleotide sequences with IMGT/GENE-DB human TR gene sequences. Using the TCRdist pipeline, a later analysis assigned CDR3 sequences along with most-parsimonious VDJ recombination scenarios. A later analysis defined each TCR beta chain by its CDR3 amino acid sequence plus V-gene family, and excluded reads lacking a unique V-gene family. In a later analysis, 500 to 650 highly shared, low-generation-probability nucleotide sequences were removed to address suspected cross-contamination and a sequencing artifact. In a later analysis, a clonal expansion index was calculated for each public chain from normalized within-repertoire ranks of inferred template counts. A later analysis computed generation probabilities with a VDJ recombination model fitted to out-of-frame rearrangements, and checked the results against IGoR. A later analysis scored TCR-TCR, TCR-HLA and TCR-CMV co-occurrence with hypergeometric tests, applying a repertoire-size bias correction to TCR pairs. A later analysis estimated false discovery rates by permuting HLA or CMV assignments 20 times. In a later analysis, co-occurring TCRs were grouped using DBSCAN, and TCRdist sequence similarity was added for clustering within HLA-allele-positive subsets. Repertoires with fewer than 30,000 or more than 120,000 public chains, plus five repertoires with anomalous nucleotide sharing, were excluded from co-occurrence clustering. What TCRdb holds here is the immuneACCESS table cut down to in-frame rearrangements. Part of the clones is not present; checked against another copy, under half of the missing clones reflect an unresolved V gene, and the others are unexplained. That table gives V, J and clone size, and the DNA gave D and trimming. A total of more than 80,000 clones appear in this sample, 70% to 75% of them only once. The ten largest clones capture 2.5% to 3.5% of the sample.

A few counts support this clone. No antigen is known for it. The junction does not match germline at one end; this may be a read error. Including cysteine and phenylalanine, the CDR3 has 11 amino acids. CDR3 DNA only is kept here, 33 bases in frame from base 1. CDR1 MNHEY and CDR2 SVGAGI were looked up in the germline V gene. The cohort comprised several hundred healthy bone marrow donors. All cohort members were sampled while nominally healthy, although unrecorded immune exposures were likely present. The donor was CMV seronegative and belonged to the group of several hundred seronegative cohort members. A peripheral blood sample was provided by each donor, and peripheral blood mononuclear cells were used for TCR beta sequencing. The Qiagen DNeasy Blood Extraction Kit was used to extract genomic DNA from the blood cell samples.

The specimen sequenced was PBMCs. The rearrangement joined TRBV6-5 to TRBJ1-2, and 9 junctional nucleotides match TRBD1. This receptor was obtained from a female donor in good health and CMV-seronegative. The CDR3 protein sequence reads: CASSGTGPRYF. The DNA reads TGTGCCAGCAGTGGGACAGGGCCGCGCTACTTC.